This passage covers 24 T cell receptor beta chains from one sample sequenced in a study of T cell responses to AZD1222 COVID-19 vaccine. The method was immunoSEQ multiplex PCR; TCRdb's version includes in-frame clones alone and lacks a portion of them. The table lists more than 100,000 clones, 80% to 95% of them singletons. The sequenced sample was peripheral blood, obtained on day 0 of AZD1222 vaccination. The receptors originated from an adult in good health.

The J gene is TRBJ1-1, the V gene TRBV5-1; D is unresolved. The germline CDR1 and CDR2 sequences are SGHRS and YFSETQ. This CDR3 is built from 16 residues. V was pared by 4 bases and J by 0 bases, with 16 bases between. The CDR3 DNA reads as TGCGCCAGCAGCGCCGGCACGTCAGATATGAACACTGAAGCTTTCTTT. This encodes CASSAGTSDMNTEAFF.

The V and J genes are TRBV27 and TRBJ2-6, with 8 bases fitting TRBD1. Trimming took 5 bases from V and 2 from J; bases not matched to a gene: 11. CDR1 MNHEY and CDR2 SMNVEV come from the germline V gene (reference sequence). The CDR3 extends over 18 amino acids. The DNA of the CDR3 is TGTGCCAGCAGTCCCTGGGACAGGAGAGGGACTGGGGCCAACGTCCTGACTTTC. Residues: CASSPWDRRGTGANVLTF.

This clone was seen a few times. CDR3 residues: CASSEFITSYGYTF. CDR3 DNA: TGTGCCAGCAGTGAGTTTATCACCTCCTATGGCTACACCTTC. The V and J genes are TRBV2 and TRBJ1-2; D not resolved. This CDR3 is built from 14 residues. CDR1 and CDR2 (germline): SNHLY, FYNNEI. Trimming took 3 bases from V and 4 from J, leaving 12 bases between them.

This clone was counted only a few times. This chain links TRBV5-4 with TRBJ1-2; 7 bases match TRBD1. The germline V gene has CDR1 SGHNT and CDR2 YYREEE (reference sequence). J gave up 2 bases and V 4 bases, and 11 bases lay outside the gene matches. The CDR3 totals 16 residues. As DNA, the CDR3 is TGTGCCAGCAGCACCGGGACAGAAGCTCTAAACTATGGCTACACCTTC. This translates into CASSTGTEALNYGYTF.

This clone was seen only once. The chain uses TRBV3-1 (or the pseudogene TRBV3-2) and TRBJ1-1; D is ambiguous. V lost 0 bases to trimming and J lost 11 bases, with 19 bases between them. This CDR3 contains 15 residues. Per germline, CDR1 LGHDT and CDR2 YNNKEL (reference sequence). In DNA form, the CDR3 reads TGTGCCAGCAGCCAAGACGGGCTTTCCCCTCGTCGTGCTTTCTTT. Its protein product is CASSQDGLSPRRAFF.

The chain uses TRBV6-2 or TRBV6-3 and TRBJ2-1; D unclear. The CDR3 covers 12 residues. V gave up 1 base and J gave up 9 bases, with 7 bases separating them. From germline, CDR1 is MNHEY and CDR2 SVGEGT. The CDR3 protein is CASSYYLGEQFF. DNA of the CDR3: TGTGCCAGCAGTTACTATCTGGGTGAGCAGTTCTTC.

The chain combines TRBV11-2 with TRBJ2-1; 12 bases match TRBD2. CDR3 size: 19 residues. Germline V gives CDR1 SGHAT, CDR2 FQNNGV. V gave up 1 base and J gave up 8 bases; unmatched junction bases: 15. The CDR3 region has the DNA TGTGCCAGCAGCTTAGCTCTAGCGGGAGGGAAGGTAAGGGGGGATGAGCAGTTCTTC. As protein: CASSLALAGGKVRGDEQFF.

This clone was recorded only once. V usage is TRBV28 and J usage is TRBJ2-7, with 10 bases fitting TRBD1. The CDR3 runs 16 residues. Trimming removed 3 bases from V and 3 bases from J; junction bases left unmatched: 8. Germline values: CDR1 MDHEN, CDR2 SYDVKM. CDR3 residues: CASSLGQGFSIYEQYF. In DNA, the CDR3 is TGTGCCAGCAGTTTGGGACAGGGGTTCTCCATCTACGAGCAGTACTTC.

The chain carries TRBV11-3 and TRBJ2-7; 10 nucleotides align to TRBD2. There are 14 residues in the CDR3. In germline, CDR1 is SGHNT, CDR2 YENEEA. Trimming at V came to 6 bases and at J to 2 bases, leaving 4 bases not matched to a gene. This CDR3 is CASSPAGGTYEQYF. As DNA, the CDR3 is TGTGCCAGCAGTCCAGCGGGAGGGACCTACGAGCAGTACTTC.

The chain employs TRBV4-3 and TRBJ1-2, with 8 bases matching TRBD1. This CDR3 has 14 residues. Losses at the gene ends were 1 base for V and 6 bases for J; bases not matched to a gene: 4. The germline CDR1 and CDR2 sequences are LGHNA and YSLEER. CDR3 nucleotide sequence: TGCGCCAGCAGCCAAGTAGACAGGGGAGATGGCTACACCTTC. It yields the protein CASSQVDRGDGYTF.

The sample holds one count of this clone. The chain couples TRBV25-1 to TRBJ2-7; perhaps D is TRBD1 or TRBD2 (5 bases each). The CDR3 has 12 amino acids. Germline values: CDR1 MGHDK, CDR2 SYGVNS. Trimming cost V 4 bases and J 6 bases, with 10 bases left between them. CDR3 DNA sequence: TGTGCCAGCAGTGCCGGGACCTTCGAGCAGTACTTC. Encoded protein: CASSAGTFEQYF.

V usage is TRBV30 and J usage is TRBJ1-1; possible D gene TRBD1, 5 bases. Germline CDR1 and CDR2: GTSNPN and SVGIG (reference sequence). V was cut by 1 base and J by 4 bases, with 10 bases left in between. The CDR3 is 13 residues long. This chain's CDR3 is CAWSGGDGTEAFF. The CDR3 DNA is TGTGCCTGGAGTGGAGGGGACGGCACTGAAGCTTTCTTT.

The CDR3 coding sequence is TGTGCCAGCAGTGGGGGATCGGTTGAGAGACGGAACTATGGCTACACCTTC. Its translation: CASSGGSVERRNYGYTF. This chain links TRBV6-1 with TRBJ1-2; no firm D call. V was cut by 4 bases and J by 2 bases, with 20 bases left in between. The CDR3 loop spans 17 amino acids. Per germline, CDR1 MNHNS and CDR2 SASEGT.

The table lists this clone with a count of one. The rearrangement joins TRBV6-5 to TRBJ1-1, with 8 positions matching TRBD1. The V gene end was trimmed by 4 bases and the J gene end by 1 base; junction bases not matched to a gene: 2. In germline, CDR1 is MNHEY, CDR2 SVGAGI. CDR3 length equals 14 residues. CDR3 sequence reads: CASSWTGKNTEAFF. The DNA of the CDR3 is TGTGCCAGCAGTTGGACAGGGAAGAACACTGAAGCTTTCTTT.

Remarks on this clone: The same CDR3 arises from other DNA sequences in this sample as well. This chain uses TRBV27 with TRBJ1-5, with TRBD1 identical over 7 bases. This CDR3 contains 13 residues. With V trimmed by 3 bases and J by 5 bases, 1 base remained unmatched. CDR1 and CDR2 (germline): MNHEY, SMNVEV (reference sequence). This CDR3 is CASSLQGDQPQHF. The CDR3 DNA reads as TGTGCCAGCAGTTTGCAGGGGGATCAGCCCCAGCATTTT.

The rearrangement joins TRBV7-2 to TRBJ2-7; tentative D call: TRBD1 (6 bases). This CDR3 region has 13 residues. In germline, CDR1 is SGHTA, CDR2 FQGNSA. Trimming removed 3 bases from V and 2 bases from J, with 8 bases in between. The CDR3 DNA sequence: TGTGCCAGCAGCTTGGACAGAACCTACGAGCAGTACTTC. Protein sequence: CASSLDRTYEQYF.

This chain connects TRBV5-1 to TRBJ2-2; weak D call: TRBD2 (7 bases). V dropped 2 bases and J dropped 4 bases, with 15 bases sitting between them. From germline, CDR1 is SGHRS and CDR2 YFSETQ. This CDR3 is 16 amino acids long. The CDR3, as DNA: TGCGCCAGCAGCTTTTTTCGGGGGGCTGTCACCGGGGAGCTGTTTTTT. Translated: CASSFFRGAVTGELFF.

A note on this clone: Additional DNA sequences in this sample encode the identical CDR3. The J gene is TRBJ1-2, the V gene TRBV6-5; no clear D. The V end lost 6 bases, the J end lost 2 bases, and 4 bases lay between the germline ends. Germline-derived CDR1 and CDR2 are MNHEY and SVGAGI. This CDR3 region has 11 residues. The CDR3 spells CASRNNYGYTF. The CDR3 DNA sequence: TGTGCCAGCAGAAACAACTATGGCTACACCTTC.

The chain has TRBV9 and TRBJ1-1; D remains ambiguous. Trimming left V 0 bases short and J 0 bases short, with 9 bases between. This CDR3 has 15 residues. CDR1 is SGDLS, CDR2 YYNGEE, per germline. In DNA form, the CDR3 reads TGTGCCAGCAGCGTAGCACCCACGTTGAACACTGAAGCTTTCTTT. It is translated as CASSVAPTLNTEAFF.

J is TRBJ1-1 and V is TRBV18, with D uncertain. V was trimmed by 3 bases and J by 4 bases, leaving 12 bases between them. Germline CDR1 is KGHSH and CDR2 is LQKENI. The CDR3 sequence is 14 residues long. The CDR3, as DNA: TGTGCCAGCTCACCCCAATGGCAGGTCACTGAAGCTTTCTTT. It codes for CASSPQWQVTEAFF.

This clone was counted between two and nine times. CDR3 sequence reads: CATSGTGRNTDTQYF. CDR3 bases: TGTGCCACCAGCGGGACGGGCCGAAACACAGATACGCAGTATTTT. The chain employs TRBV15 and TRBJ2-3; tentatively, D is TRBD1 or TRBD2 (5 bases each). Germline V gene sequence: CDR1 LNHNV, CDR2 YYDKDF (reference sequence). Trimming shortened V by 5 bases and J by 2 bases, and 14 bases separated the two germline ends. This CDR3 region has 15 residues.

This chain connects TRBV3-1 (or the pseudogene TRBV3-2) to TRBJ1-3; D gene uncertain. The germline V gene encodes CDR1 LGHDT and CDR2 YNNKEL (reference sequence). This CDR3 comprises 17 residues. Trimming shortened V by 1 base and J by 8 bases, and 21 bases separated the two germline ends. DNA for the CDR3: TGTGCCAGCAGCCAAGTCCTGGCAGGCCGCCCATTGGACACCATATATTTT. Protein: CASSQVLAGRPLDTIYF.

CDR3 in amino acids: CASNPSGSGASYNEQFF. The CDR3 region has the DNA TGCGCCAGCAACCCTAGCGGGAGCGGGGCCTCCTACAATGAGCAGTTCTTC. The chain carries TRBV23-1 and TRBJ2-1; TRBD2 agrees at 10 bases. TRBV23-1 counts as an open reading frame of uncertain function. This CDR3 is 17 amino acids long. V lost 7 bases to trimming and J lost 0 bases; unmatched junction nucleotides: 9.

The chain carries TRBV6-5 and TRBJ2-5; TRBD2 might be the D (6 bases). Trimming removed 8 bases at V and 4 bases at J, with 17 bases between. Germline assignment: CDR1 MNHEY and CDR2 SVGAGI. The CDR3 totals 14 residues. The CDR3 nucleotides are TGTGCCAGCGGGTGGGCGGTCGGGGGAGAGACCCAGTACTTC. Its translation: CASGWAVGGETQYF.